The clone carrying this T cell receptor beta chain was found a few times. No antigen is known for it. The data stem from a study of T cells in Graves' hyperthyroidism and ophthalmopathy. Study-level information: Peripheral blood collection took place at initial diagnosis, before any treatment.

Not enrolled were patients with uncontrolled infection, other autoimmune disease, pregnancy or lactation. Cells are PBMCs isolated from more than 8.5 ml of fresh blood. The study's findings and limits: The model forecast ophthalmopathy, anticipating it by a median approximately 7 months before onset.

RNA transcripts gave rise to amplified TCR beta CDR3 regions. TCR CDR3 regions were first amplified by RT-PCR with HTBI primers. Using its own MiXCR run on the multiplex PCR reads, TCRdb lists one record per CDR3 protein. The sample consists of some 490,000 distinct CDR3 sequences, about 15% of them appearing once. Germline V CDR1 and CDR2: LNHDA, SQIVND (reference sequence). The V end lost 0 bases, the J end lost 7 bases, and 19 bases lay between the germline ends. This CDR3 region has 17 residues. This TCR was sampled from a woman in her 30s with Graves' ophthalmopathy. The chain recombines TRBV19 with TRBJ2-1, with D maybe TRBD2 (6 bases). The source material was blood. In nucleotides, the CDR3 is TGTGCCAGTAGTATAGATCTGGGCGGGACCGGGCCTAATGAGCAGTTCTTC. Encoded protein: CASSIDLGGTGPNEQFF.